This note documents a single TCR beta chain sequence. This sample is drawn from a study of blood T cell repertoires in COVID-19. Study-wide context: COVID-19 samples collected from the United States, Italy and Spain covered acute and convalescent phases.

Clones were sequenced by immunoSEQ multiplex PCR, and TCRdb holds only the in-frame ones, with some missing. The sample consists of approximately 160,000 clones, more than 70% of them appearing once. Sequenced sample: PBMCs or T cells enriched from blood (not recorded which). This TCR was recovered from a man aged 40-50 years who had recovered from COVID-19.

CDR3 loop: CASSPEVINNEQFF. The CDR3 nucleotides are TGTGCCAGCAGCCCAGAAGTCATAAATAATGAGCAGTTCTTC. The V and J genes are TRBV7-6 and TRBJ2-1; the D is unclear. Trimming pared 5 bases from V and 7 bases from J, leaving 15 bases between. Germline CDR1 is SGHVS and CDR2 is FNYEAQ. The CDR3 has 14 residues.